These 10 T cell receptor beta chains were sequenced from one sample in a study of blood T cell repertoires in COVID-19. The assay was immunoSEQ multiplex PCR, and TCRdb's table has in-frame clones only and misses some. Counted here are hundreds of thousands of clones, around 89% occurring once; the ten biggest clones make up less than 3.5%. Sequenced: peripheral blood. These TCRs come from a woman in her twenties or thirties with COVID-19, enrolled during active disease.

This chain links TRBV19 with TRBJ1-1; 7 bases agree with TRBD1. This CDR3 is built from 14 residues. Looked up from germline, CDR1 is LNHDA and CDR2 is SQIVND (reference sequence). V shed 5 bases and J 2 bases; nucleotides not matched to a gene: 5. The CDR3 coding sequence is TGTGCCAGTAGTCAACAGGGGATCAACACTGAAGCTTTCTTT. Its protein product is CASSQQGINTEAFF.

This sequence joins TRBV19 and TRBJ2-7; D might be TRBD1 (6 bases). V shed 9 bases and J shed 2 bases, with 17 bases lying between them. This CDR3 contains 14 residues. CDR1 and CDR2 from the germline V gene are LNHDA and SQIVND (reference sequence). DNA of the CDR3: TGTGCCAGCACCCGGGGTGGGGGCACCTACGAGCAGTACTTC. Translating it yields CASTRGGGTYEQYF.

The V call is TRBV3-1 (or the pseudogene TRBV3-2), the J call TRBJ1-2, with D possibly TRBD1 on 5 matching bases. Trimming shortened V by 5 bases and J by 0 bases, and 10 bases separated the two germline ends. CDR1 is LGHDT, CDR2 YNNKEL, per germline (reference sequence). This CDR3 has 14 residues. CDR3 nucleotide sequence: TGTGCCAGCAGCTTAAGGGGCCCTAACTATGGCTACACCTTC. This translates into CASSLRGPNYGYTF.

The V gene is TRBV11-3, the J gene TRBJ2-1; 9 bases line up with TRBD1. This CDR3 spans 15 amino acids. V gave up 3 bases and J gave up 6 bases; unmatched junction bases: 6. The germline V gene has CDR1 SGHNT and CDR2 YENEEA. The CDR3 sequence: CASSFRDRDTNEQFF. In nucleotides, the CDR3 is TGTGCCAGCAGCTTCCGGGACAGGGATACCAATGAGCAGTTCTTC.

This clone was seen just once. The chain joins TRBV19 to TRBJ2-2; D possibly corresponds to TRBD1 (6 bases). The CDR3 loop spans 15 amino acids. Trimming removed 4 bases at V and 6 bases at J, with 15 bases between. Germline V gene data show CDR1 as LNHDA and CDR2 as SQIVND (reference sequence). CDR3 residues: CASSTTGIKAGELFF. For the CDR3, the DNA is TGTGCCAGTAGTACCACAGGGATAAAGGCCGGGGAGCTGTTTTTT.

V is TRBV30 and J is TRBJ2-3; D possibly corresponds to TRBD1 (6 bases). V was cut by 5 bases and J by 0 bases, with 15 bases left in between. The CDR3 runs 15 residues. From germline, CDR1 is GTSNPN and CDR2 SVGIG (reference sequence). The CDR3 nucleotides read TGTGCCTGGGGGCAGGGGCGCGGGAGCACAGATACGCAGTATTTT. The encoded protein is CAWGQGRGSTDTQYF.

V is TRBV5-1 and J is TRBJ2-3; 10 nucleotides align to TRBD2. CDR3 length: 15 residues. V shed 5 bases and J 3 bases; nucleotides not matched to a gene: 6. Germline V CDR1 and CDR2: SGHRS, YFSETQ. The CDR3 nucleotides read TGCGCCAGCAGTCGTAGCGGGGGGACAACAGATACGCAGTATTTT. Residues: CASSRSGGTTDTQYF.

The rearrangement joins TRBV5-1 to TRBJ2-3; 14 nucleotides line up with TRBD2. This CDR3 contains 19 residues. With 4 bases clipped from V and 1 base from J, the junction kept 11 bases outside the gene matches. Germline CDR1 is SGHRS and CDR2 is YFSETQ. The CDR3 is CASSSDRLAGGVGTDTQYF. The CDR3 coding sequence is TGCGCCAGCAGCAGCGACAGACTAGCGGGAGGGGTGGGCACAGATACGCAGTATTTT.

CDR3 nucleotide sequence: TGTGCCAGTAGTATTGGACAGGTGGACACTGAAGCTTTCTTT. Translating it yields CASSIGQVDTEAFF. J is TRBJ1-1 and V is TRBV19, with TRBD1 matching over 7 bases. CDR1 is LNHDA, CDR2 SQIVND, per germline (reference sequence). CDR3 length: 14 amino acids. Trimming at V came to 3 bases and at J to 3 bases, leaving 4 bases not matched to a gene.

The V call is TRBV6-5, the J call TRBJ2-2; TRBD1 is a possible D gene (6 bases). The length of the CDR3 is 14 residues. Germline CDR1 reads MNHEY; CDR2 reads SVGAGI. Trimming removed 2 bases at V and 3 bases at J, with 7 bases between. The CDR3 bases are TGTGCCAGCAGTTACAGGGGGTACACCGGGGAGCTGTTTTTT. This sequence encodes CASSYRGYTGELFF.